Following are 8 T cell receptor beta chains from one sample sequenced in a study of OX40 agonist ivuxolimab in advanced cancers. Library construction relied on the immunoSEQ multiplex PCR assay. TCRdb re-hosts the immuneACCESS table, in-frame sequences only. Its copies lack some clones; in the studies checked, an unresolved V gene accounts for under half of them, and the cause for the rest is not known. This sample holds 35,000 to 50,000 clones; approximately 85% were observed only once. Around 19% of the sample rests with the top ten. The sequencing used CD4+ or CD8+ T cells sorted from blood, collected in a trial of the OX40 agonist ivuxolimab. Receptor source: an adult with an advanced solid tumor such as melanoma, head and neck, liver or kidney cancer.

As concerns this clone: A read error may produce the germline difference seen at one junction end. The J gene is TRBJ1-4, the V gene TRBV10-3, with D unclear. The length of the CDR3 is 11 residues. The germline gives CDR1 ENHRY, CDR2 SYGVKD. CDR3 sequence: CDIPRNEKLFF. For the CDR3, the DNA is TGTGACATCCCCAGAAATGAAAAACTGTTTTTT.

The chain couples TRBV23-1 to TRBJ2-7, with D unresolved. TRBV23-1 is placed among ORFs of uncertain function. There are 19 residues in the CDR3. The germline V and J ends were trimmed by 0 bases and 1 base, with 22 bases remaining between them. The CDR3 coding sequence is TGCGCCAGCAGTCAATCAGGAAGGCTCTCCGTAAGTAGGTCCTACGAGCAGTACGTC. Translated: CASSQSGRLSVSRSYEQYV.

The chain couples TRBV6-1 to TRBJ2-5; 9 positions agree with TRBD2. Trimming removed 4 bases from V and 7 bases from J; junction bases left unmatched: 13. This CDR3 contains 16 residues. The germline V gene has CDR1 MNHNS and CDR2 SASEGT. The CDR3, as DNA: TGTGCCAGCAGTGCGGCGAGCGCGGGGGGGGAAGGGACCCAGTACTTC. Residues: CASSAASAGGEGTQYF.

The chain recombines TRBV13 with TRBJ2-1; 11 bases agree with TRBD2. The J segment lost 3 bases and the V segment lost 1 base, leaving 8 bases of the junction unmatched. Germline assignment: CDR1 PRHDT and CDR2 FYEKMQ (reference sequence). The CDR3 spans 18 residues. Written as DNA, the CDR3 is TGTGCCAGCAGCTTAGAGGTTAGCGGGGGGGACATCTACAATGAGCAGTTCTTC. It translates to CASSLEVSGGDIYNEQFF.

This clone was observed a handful of times. This chain connects TRBV2 to TRBJ1-2; 8 bases align to TRBD1. CDR1 and CDR2 (germline): SNHLY, FYNNEI. Germline trimming cut 4 bases from V and 7 bases from J; bases unmatched to any gene: 2. The CDR3 spans 12 residues. CDR3 nucleotide sequence: TGTGCCAGCAGTGCAGGGGGCCGTGGCTACACCTTC. This codes for CASSAGGRGYTF. Complete variable domain (other parts from reference TRBV2 and TRBJ1-2): EPEVTQTPSHQVTQMGQEVILRCVPISNHLYFYWYRQILGQKVEFLVSFYNNEISEKSEIFDDQFSVERPDGSNFTLKIRSTKLEDSAMYFCASSAGGRGYTFGSGTRLTVV.

This chain joins TRBV27 and TRBJ2-7; D is unresolved. CDR3 length: 13 amino acids. V gave up 2 bases and J gave up 1 base, with 6 bases separating them. From germline, CDR1 is MNHEY and CDR2 SMNVEV (reference sequence). The CDR3 DNA reads as TGTGCCAGCAGTTTAAGTGATTCCTACGAGCAGTACTTC. This translates into CASSLSDSYEQYF.

This sequence joins TRBV6-5 and TRBJ1-4; a weak D match, TRBD1 (5 bases). The CDR3 is 15 amino acids. Germline-derived CDR1 and CDR2 are MNHEY and SVGAGI. Trimming left V 5 bases short and J 5 bases short, with 15 bases between. CDR3: CASSTTRGRNEKLFF. CDR3 DNA: TGTGCCAGCAGTACCACGCGGGGACGCAATGAAAAACTGTTTTTT.

This sequence joins TRBV6-1 and TRBJ1-3; the D is unclear. Germline CDR1 MNHNS, CDR2 SASEGT. The CDR3 runs 13 residues. V gave up 8 bases and J gave up 4 bases, with 12 bases separating them. This CDR3 is CASFLPYGNTIYF. The CDR3 nucleotides read TGTGCCAGCTTCCTTCCTTACGGAAACACCATATATTTT.